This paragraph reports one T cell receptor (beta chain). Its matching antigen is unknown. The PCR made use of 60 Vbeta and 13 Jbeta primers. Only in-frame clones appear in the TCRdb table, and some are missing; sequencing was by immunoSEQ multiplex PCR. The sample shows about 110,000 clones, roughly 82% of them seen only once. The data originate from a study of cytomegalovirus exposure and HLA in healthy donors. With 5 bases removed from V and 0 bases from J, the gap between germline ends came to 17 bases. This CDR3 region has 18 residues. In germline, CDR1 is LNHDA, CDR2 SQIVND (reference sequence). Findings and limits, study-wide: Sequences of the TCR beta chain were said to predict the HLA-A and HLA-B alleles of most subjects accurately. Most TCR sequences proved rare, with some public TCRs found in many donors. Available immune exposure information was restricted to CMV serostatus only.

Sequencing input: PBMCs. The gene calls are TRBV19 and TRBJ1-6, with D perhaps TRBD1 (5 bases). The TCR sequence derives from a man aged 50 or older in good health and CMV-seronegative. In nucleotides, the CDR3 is TGTGCCAGTAGTTCGCACCTCGACAGAAGCTCCTATAATTCACCCCTCCACTTT. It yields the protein CASSSHLDRSSYNSPLHF.